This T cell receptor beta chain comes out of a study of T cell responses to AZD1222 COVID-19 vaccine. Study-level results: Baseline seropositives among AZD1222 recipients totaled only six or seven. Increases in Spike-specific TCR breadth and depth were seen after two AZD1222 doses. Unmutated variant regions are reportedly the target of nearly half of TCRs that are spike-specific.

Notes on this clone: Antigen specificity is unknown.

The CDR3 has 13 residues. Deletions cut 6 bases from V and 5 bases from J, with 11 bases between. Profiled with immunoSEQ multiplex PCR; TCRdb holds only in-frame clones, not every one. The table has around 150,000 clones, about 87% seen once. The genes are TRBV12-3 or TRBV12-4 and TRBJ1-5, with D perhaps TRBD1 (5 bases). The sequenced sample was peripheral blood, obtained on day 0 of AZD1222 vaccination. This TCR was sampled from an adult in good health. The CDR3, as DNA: TGTGCCAGCAGCTGGGACCGGTATCAGCCCCAGCATTTT. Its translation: CASSWDRYQPQHF.